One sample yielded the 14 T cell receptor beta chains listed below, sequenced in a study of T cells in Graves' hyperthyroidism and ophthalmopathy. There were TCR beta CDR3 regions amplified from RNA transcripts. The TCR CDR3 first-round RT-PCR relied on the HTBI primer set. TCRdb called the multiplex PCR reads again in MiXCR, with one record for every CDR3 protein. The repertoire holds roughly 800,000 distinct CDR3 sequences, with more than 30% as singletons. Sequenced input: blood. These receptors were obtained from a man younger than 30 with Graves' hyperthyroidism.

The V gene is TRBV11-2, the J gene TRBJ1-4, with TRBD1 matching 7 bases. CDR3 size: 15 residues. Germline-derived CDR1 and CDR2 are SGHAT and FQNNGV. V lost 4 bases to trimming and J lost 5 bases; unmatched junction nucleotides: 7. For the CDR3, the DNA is TGTGCCAGCAGCTCGGGGACAGTCAGGAATGAAAAACTGTTTTTT. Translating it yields CASSSGTVRNEKLFF. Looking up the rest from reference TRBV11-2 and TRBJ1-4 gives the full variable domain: EAGVAQSPRYKIIEKRQSVAFWCNPISGHATLYWYQQILGQGPKLLIQFQNNGVVDDSQLPKDRFSAERLKGVDSTLKIQPAKLEDSAVYLCASSSGTVRNEKLFFGSGTQLSVL.

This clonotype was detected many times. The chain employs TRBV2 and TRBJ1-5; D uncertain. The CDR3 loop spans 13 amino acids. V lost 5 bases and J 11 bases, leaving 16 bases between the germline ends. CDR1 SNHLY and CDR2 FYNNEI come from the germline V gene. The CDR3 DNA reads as TGTGCCAGCAGTTGGACCACTCTAGCGGCCCAGCATTTT. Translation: CASSWTTLAAQHF.

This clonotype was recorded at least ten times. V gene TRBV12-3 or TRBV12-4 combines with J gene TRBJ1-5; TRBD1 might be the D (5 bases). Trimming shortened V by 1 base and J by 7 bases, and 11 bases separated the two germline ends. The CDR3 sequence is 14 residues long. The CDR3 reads CASSLGRVRQPQHF. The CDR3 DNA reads TGTGCCAGCAGTTTAGGCAGGGTTCGGCAGCCCCAGCATTTT.

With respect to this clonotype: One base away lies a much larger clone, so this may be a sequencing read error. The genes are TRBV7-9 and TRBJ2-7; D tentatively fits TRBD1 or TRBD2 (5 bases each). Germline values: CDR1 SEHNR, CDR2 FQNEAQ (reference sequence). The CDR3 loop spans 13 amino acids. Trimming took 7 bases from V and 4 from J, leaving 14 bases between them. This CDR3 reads CASKRGSTYEQYF. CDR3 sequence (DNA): TGTGCCAGCAAGAGGGGCTCGACATACGAGCAGTACTTC.

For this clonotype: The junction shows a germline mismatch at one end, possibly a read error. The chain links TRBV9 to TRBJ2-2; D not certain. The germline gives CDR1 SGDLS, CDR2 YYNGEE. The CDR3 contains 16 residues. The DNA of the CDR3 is TGCGCCAGCAGCCAAGATTTTATGGTGAACACCGGGGAGCTGTTTTTT. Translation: CASSQDFMVNTGELFF. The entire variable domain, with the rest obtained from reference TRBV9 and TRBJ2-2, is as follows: DSGVTQTPKHLITATGQRVTLRCSPRSGDLSVYWYQQSLDQGLQFLIQYYNGEERAKGNILERFSAQQFPDLHSELNLSSLELGDSALYFCASSQDFMVNTGELFFGEGSRLTVL.

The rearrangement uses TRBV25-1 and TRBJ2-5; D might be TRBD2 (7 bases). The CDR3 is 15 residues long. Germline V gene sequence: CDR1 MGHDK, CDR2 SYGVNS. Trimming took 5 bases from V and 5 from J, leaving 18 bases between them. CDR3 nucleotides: TGTGCCAGCAGTTTATCGGGGGGCGCCTGGGAGACCCAGTACTTC. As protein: CASSLSGGAWETQYF.

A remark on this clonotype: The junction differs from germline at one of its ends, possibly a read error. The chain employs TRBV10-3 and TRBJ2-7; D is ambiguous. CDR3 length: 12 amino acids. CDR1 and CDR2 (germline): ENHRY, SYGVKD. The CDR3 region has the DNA TGTGCCAGCAGTTACTCTAGAAACGAGCAGTACTTC. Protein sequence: CASSYSRNEQYF.

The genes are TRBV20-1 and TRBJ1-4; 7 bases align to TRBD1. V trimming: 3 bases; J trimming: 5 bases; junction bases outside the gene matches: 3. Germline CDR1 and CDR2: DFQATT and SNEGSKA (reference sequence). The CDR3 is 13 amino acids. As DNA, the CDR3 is TGCAGTGCTAGGGGACAGCAAAATGAAAAACTGTTTTTT. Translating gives CSARGQQNEKLFF.

CDR3 loop: CSVEDRTGTNSPLHF. The DNA of the CDR3 is TGCAGCGTTGAAGATAGGACGGGCACCAATTCACCCCTCCACTTT. This sequence joins TRBV29-1 and TRBJ1-6; D gene uncertain. Deletions cut 0 bases from V and 7 bases from J, with 13 bases between. In germline, CDR1 is SQVTM, CDR2 ANQGSEA. This CDR3 spans 15 amino acids.

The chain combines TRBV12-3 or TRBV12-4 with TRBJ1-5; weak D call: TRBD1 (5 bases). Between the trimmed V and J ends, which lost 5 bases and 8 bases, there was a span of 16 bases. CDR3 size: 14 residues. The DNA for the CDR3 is TGTGCCAGCAGTACCGGGACTGTAAATGAGCCCCAGCATTTT. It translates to CASSTGTVNEPQHF.

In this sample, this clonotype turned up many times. The CDR3 loop is CASSDWTRGYGYTF. The CDR3 bases are TGCGCCAGCAGCGATTGGACAAGAGGCTATGGCTACACCTTC. The chain recombines TRBV10-2 with TRBJ1-2, with D perhaps TRBD1 (5 bases). This CDR3 spans 14 amino acids. V gave up 6 bases and J gave up 4 bases, with 15 bases separating them. The germline V gene has CDR1 WSHSY and CDR2 SAAADI.

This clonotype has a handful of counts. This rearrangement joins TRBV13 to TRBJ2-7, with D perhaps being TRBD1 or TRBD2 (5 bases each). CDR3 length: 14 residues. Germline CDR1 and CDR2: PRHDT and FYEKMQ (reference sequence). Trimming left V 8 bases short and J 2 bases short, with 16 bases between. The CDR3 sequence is CASSPAGRAYEQYF. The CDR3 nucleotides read TGTGCCAGCTCACCGGCGGGCAGGGCCTACGAGCAGTACTTC.

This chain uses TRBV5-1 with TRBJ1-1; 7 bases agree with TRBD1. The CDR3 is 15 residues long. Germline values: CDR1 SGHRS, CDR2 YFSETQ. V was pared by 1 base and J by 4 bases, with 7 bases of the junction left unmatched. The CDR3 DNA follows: TGCGCCAGCAGCTTGACAGGGGAGGGTAGCACTGAAGCTTTCTTT. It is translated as CASSLTGEGSTEAFF.

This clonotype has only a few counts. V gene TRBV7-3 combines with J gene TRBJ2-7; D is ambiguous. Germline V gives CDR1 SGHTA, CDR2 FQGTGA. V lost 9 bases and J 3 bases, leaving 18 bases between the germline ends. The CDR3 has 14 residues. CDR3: CASSIGKGVYEQYF. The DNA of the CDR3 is TGTGCCAGTAGTATAGGGAAGGGCGTCTACGAGCAGTACTTC.